The sequence of this TCR beta chain was determined in a study of T cell repertoires in cytomegalovirus infection. TCRdb reprocessed the reads via MiXCR and lists one record per CDR3 protein. Of 40,000 to 60,000 distinct CDR3 sequences listed, about 21% were seen once; the top ten hold about 90%. Note on this clonotype: The antigen remains unidentified.

Study-level results: Dominant in the ex vivo response were TCR beta clonotypes restricted by HLA-C and specific for CMV.

CDR1 and CDR2 (germline): SEHNR, FQNEAQ (reference sequence). This CDR3 has 12 residues. The germline V and J ends were trimmed by 5 bases and 1 base, with 5 bases remaining between them. The material was CD8+ T cells from cultured PBMCs, obtained from culture after CMV antigen stimulation. The sequence was collected from a human donor in good health (CMV status not recorded). Some clones in this sample may be carry-over from other donors' samples. The rearrangement uses TRBV7-9 and TRBJ1-1, with D unclear. The CDR3 sequence is CASSVKNTEAFF. DNA for the CDR3: TGTGCCAGCAGCGTAAAGAACACTGAAGCTTTCTTT. The full variable domain, its missing parts supplied by reference TRBV7-9 and TRBJ1-1, is DTGVSQNPRHKITKRGQNVTFRCDPISEHNRLYWYRQTLGQGPEFLTYFQNEAQLEKSRLLSDRFSAERPKGSFSTLEIQRTEQGDSAMYLCASSVKNTEAFFGQGTRLTVV.